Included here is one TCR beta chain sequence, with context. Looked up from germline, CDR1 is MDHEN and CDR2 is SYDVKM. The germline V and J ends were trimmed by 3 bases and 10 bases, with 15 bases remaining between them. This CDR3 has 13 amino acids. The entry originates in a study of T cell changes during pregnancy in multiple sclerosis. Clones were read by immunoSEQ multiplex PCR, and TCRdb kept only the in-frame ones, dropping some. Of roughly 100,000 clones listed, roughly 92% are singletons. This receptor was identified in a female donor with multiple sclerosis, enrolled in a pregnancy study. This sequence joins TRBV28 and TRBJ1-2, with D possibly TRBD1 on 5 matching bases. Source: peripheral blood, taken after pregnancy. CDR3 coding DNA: TGTGCCAGCAGTTTGGCAGGGTTAGGAAACTACACCTTC. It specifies CASSLAGLGNYTF.